The 21 T cell receptor beta chains listed next were all sequenced from one sample in a study of cytomegalovirus exposure and HLA in healthy donors. The study ran its PCR with 60 Vbeta and 13 Jbeta primers. Some clones are missing from TCRdb's copy, which holds only in-frame ones; the method was immunoSEQ multiplex PCR. The table includes around 150,000 clones, roughly three quarters detected once. The source material was PBMCs. The receptors were gathered from a male donor in good health and CMV-seronegative.

This chain links TRBV7-2 with TRBJ1-2; D uncertain. This CDR3 contains 14 residues. Looked up from germline, CDR1 is SGHTA and CDR2 is FQGNSA. Trimming cost V 0 bases and J 4 bases, with 9 bases left between them. CDR3: CASSLAGHRYGYTF. The CDR3 DNA is TGTGCCAGCAGCTTAGCGGGCCACCGCTATGGCTACACCTTC.

A single count supports this clone. This chain connects TRBV4-1 to TRBJ2-3; 8 nucleotides align to TRBD2. The junction had 18 bases not matched to a gene; V was cut back by 3 bases and J by 4 bases. Germline loops: CDR1 MGHRA, CDR2 YSYEKL. This CDR3 has 19 amino acids. The CDR3 nucleotides are TGCGCCAGCAGCCACCCCTTAGGTACCGGGGGGGCACTTGCAGATACGCAGTATTTT. It translates to CASSHPLGTGGALADTQYF.

This clone is medium-sized within its sample. The chain is built from TRBV5-6 and TRBJ2-1; the match to TRBD2 covers 13 bases. The CDR3 runs 16 residues. V was pared by 3 bases and J by 6 bases, with 6 bases of the junction left unmatched. Looked up from germline, CDR1 is SGHDT and CDR2 is YYEEEE. CDR3 residues: CASSWATSGGANEQFF. CDR3 sequence (DNA): TGTGCCAGCAGCTGGGCTACTAGCGGGGGGGCCAATGAGCAGTTCTTC.

The V and J genes are TRBV7-9 and TRBJ2-5, with D tentatively TRBD2 (6 bases). The CDR3 has 14 amino acids. Germline V gene lookup returns CDR1 SEHNR and CDR2 FQNEAQ (reference sequence). V dropped 5 bases and J dropped 5 bases, with 15 bases sitting between them. The CDR3 spells CASSLLREEETQYF. CDR3 nucleotide sequence: TGTGCCAGCAGCCTCCTCAGGGAGGAGGAGACCCAGTACTTC. Variable domain in full (rest from reference TRBV7-9 and TRBJ2-5): DTGVSQNPRHKITKRGQNVTFRCDPISEHNRLYWYRQTLGQGPEFLTYFQNEAQLEKSRLLSDRFSAERPKGSFSTLEIQRTEQGDSAMYLCASSLLREEETQYFGPGTRLLVL.

V is TRBV6-1 and J is TRBJ2-1; 7 bases fit TRBD2. Germline V gives CDR1 MNHNS, CDR2 SASEGT. With V trimmed by 7 bases and J by 7 bases, 7 bases remained unmatched. The CDR3 covers 13 residues. The CDR3 DNA reads as TGTGCCAGCACCCTCGGGGGGTCAAATGAGCAGTTCTTC. Amino acids: CASTLGGSNEQFF.

V usage is TRBV2 and J usage is TRBJ2-5; tentative D call: TRBD2 (5 bases). Germline values: CDR1 SNHLY, CDR2 FYNNEI. V lost 6 bases and J 1 base, leaving 15 bases between the germline ends. The CDR3 covers 15 residues. The CDR3 sequence: CASRPGILFQETQYF. The CDR3 coding sequence is TGTGCCAGCAGGCCGGGGATCCTCTTCCAAGAGACCCAGTACTTC.

This clone was observed a handful of times. The J gene is TRBJ1-2, the V gene TRBV29-1; D gene unclear. The CDR3 runs 11 residues. CDR1 and CDR2 from the germline V gene are SQVTM and ANQGSEA. Trimming left V 4 bases short and J 8 bases short, with 11 bases between. For the CDR3, the DNA is TGCAGCGTTGGATTGTCCTACGGCTACACCTTC. It yields the protein CSVGLSYGYTF.

The chain combines TRBV9 with TRBJ1-1; the D is unclear. This CDR3 comprises 16 residues. The germline V and J ends were trimmed by 3 bases and 1 base, with 16 bases remaining between them. The germline CDR1 and CDR2 sequences are SGDLS and YYNGEE. The CDR3 region is CASSAFALGGNTEAFF. The CDR3 DNA is TGTGCCAGCAGCGCCTTTGCCCTCGGTGGGAACACTGAAGCTTTCTTT.

V and J are TRBV9 and TRBJ2-6; D is possibly TRBD2 (5 bases). This CDR3 comprises 16 residues. Germline assignment: CDR1 SGDLS and CDR2 YYNGEE. Trimming shortened V by 4 bases and J by 0 bases, and 11 bases separated the two germline ends. The CDR3 DNA sequence: TGTGCCAGCAGCTTACGGACTGACTCTGGGGCCAACGTCCTGACTTTC. Residues: CASSLRTDSGANVLTF.

The gene calls are TRBV16 and TRBJ2-5; TRBD1 matches at 7 bases. The J call may be wrong; the DNA end is better matched by TRBJ2-7. Per the germline V gene, CDR1 is KGHSY and CDR2 is FQNENV. The CDR3 extends over 13 amino acids. The CDR3 protein is CASSKGQPYEQYF. CDR3 DNA: TGTGCCAGCAGCAAGGGACAGCCCTACGAGCAGTACTTC.

CDR3 protein: CASSFAGANTGELFF. CDR3 bases: TGTGCCAGCAGCTTCGCCGGGGCGAACACCGGGGAGCTGTTTTTT. The chain uses TRBV13 and TRBJ2-2, with TRBD2 as a possible D gene (5 bases). The V gene's germline CDR1 is PRHDT and CDR2 FYEKMQ (reference sequence). The length of the CDR3 is 15 residues. V was clipped by 3 bases and J by 0 bases, with 8 bases between them.

The chain recombines TRBV13 with TRBJ2-1; TRBD1 matches 11 bases. Germline V gene sequence: CDR1 PRHDT, CDR2 FYEKMQ (reference sequence). The CDR3 consists of 15 residues. J lost 5 bases, V lost 5 bases, and 5 bases had no gene match. In DNA form, the CDR3 reads TGTGCCAGCAGCCTCGGGACAGGGGGGAACAATGAGCAGTTCTTC. It specifies CASSLGTGGNNEQFF.

This clone has only a few counts. The gene calls are TRBV2 and TRBJ1-5; 7 bases line up with TRBD1. The trim removed 6 bases at V and 4 bases at J, leaving 6 bases unmatched. There are 14 residues in the CDR3. Germline V gene lookup returns CDR1 SNHLY and CDR2 FYNNEI. CDR3 in amino acids: CASSAGTENQPQHF. The CDR3 DNA follows: TGTGCCAGCAGCGCCGGGACAGAGAATCAGCCCCAGCATTTT.

The CDR3, as DNA: TGCGCCAGCACAGACAGAATGAACACCGGGGAGCTGTTTTTT. Protein product: CASTDRMNTGELFF. V is TRBV10-1 and J is TRBJ2-2; the D gene is possibly TRBD1 (5 bases). The CDR3 totals 14 residues. CDR1 WNHNN and CDR2 SYGVQD come from the germline V gene (reference sequence). V lost 7 bases, J lost 1 base, and 10 bases lay in between.

This clone was picked up one time. This chain joins TRBV30 and TRBJ2-6; D perhaps matches TRBD1 (5 bases). The CDR3 length is 15 residues. Looked up from germline, CDR1 is GTSNPN and CDR2 is SVGIG (reference sequence). V was shortened by 4 bases and J by 0 bases, with 10 bases between the two germline ends. CDR3 protein: CAWTTGSSGANVLTF. The CDR3 coding sequence is TGTGCCTGGACAACAGGCAGCTCTGGGGCCAACGTCCTGACTTTC.

The chain uses TRBV19 and TRBJ1-1, with 9 positions matching TRBD1. The CDR3 has 13 residues. Germline V CDR1 and CDR2: LNHDA, SQIVND (reference sequence). V lost 4 bases, J lost 10 bases, and 7 bases stayed unmatched. CDR3 nucleotides: TGTGCCAGTAGTACGACAGGGGGGACAGGAGCTTTCTTT. This gives the protein CASSTTGGTGAFF.

In regard to this clone: One end of the junction does not line up with germline, which may come from a read error. V usage is TRBV18 and J usage is TRBJ2-4; D is perhaps TRBD2 (6 bases). The CDR3 has 16 residues. Germline V gene lookup returns CDR1 KGHSH and CDR2 LQKENI. CDR3 region: CASTPGSREAKNIQYF. As DNA, the CDR3 is TGTGCCAGCACACCGGGCTCTCGGGAGGCCAAAAACATTCAGTACTTC.

This clone came up once. The chain recombines TRBV5-1 with TRBJ2-7, with TRBD1 matching 9 bases. Germline V gene sequence: CDR1 SGHRS, CDR2 YFSETQ. The CDR3 has 15 residues. The trim removed 0 bases at V and 5 bases at J, leaving 6 bases unmatched. The CDR3 nucleotides are TGCGCCAGCAGCTTGGTAGGACAGGGGATGCACGAGCAGTACTTC. Protein: CASSLVGQGMHEQYF.

In the case of this clone: An end of the junction differs from the germline gene, which may be a read error. The chain couples TRBV7-7 to TRBJ2-3, with no clear D. The CDR3 totals 13 residues. Looked up from germline, CDR1 is SSHAT and CDR2 is FNYEAQ (reference sequence). The CDR3 sequence: CASSSSFTDTQYF. Here the CDR3 DNA reads TGTGCTAGCAGCTCTAGTTTCACAGATACGCAGTATTTT. The entire variable domain, with the rest obtained from reference TRBV7-7 and TRBJ2-3, is as follows: GAGVSQSPRYKVTKRGQDVTLRCDPISSHATLYWYQQALGQGPEFLTYFNYEAQPDKSGLPSDRFSAERPEGSISTLTIQRTEQRDSAMYRCASSSSFTDTQYFGPGTRLTVL.

This sequence joins TRBV25-1 and TRBJ1-6; TRBD1 might be the D (6 bases). Deletions cut 2 bases from V and 5 bases from J, with 10 bases between. The CDR3 extends over 15 amino acids. CDR1 is MGHDK and CDR2 is SYGVNS in the germline V gene. Here the CDR3 reads CASSEPRGNNSPLHF. The CDR3 nucleotides read TGTGCCAGCAGTGAACCCAGGGGAAATAATTCACCCCTCCACTTT.

The V gene is TRBV6-5, the J gene TRBJ1-4; D is unresolved. Between the trimmed V and J ends, which lost 1 base and 5 bases, there was a span of 5 bases. Germline-derived CDR1 and CDR2 are MNHEY and SVGAGI. The CDR3 consists of 13 residues. The CDR3 sequence: CASSYWRNEKLFF. DNA for the CDR3: TGTGCCAGCAGTTACTGGAGAAATGAAAAACTGTTTTTT.